This T cell receptor beta chain was retrieved from a study of ipilimumab plus nivolumab after autologous stem cell transplantation. On the study more broadly: A median of about 8 nivolumab and a few ipilimumab doses were given. Myeloma cases were transplant-naive high-risk or relapsed within 3 years post first autologous transplant.

Dosing: nivolumab 3 mg/kg IV, weeks 1, 4, 7, 10, then every two weeks to week 26. Data came from immunoSEQ multiplex PCR; TCRdb stores just in-frame clones and leaves some out. This sample has 40,000 to 45,000 clones, with 92% found just once. V dropped 0 bases and J dropped 5 bases, with 9 bases sitting between them. Germline values: CDR1 SGHRS, CDR2 YFSETQ. The CDR3 loop spans 14 amino acids. This sequence joins TRBV5-1 and TRBJ2-1; D gene unclear. The input for sequencing was PBMCs, taken in a trial of ipilimumab plus nivolumab as post-transplant consolidation. This receptor was identified in a male donor with multiple myeloma. CDR3 DNA: TGCGCCAGCAGCTTGGTGACCTTAAACAATGAGCAGTTCTTC. The encoded protein is CASSLVTLNNEQFF.